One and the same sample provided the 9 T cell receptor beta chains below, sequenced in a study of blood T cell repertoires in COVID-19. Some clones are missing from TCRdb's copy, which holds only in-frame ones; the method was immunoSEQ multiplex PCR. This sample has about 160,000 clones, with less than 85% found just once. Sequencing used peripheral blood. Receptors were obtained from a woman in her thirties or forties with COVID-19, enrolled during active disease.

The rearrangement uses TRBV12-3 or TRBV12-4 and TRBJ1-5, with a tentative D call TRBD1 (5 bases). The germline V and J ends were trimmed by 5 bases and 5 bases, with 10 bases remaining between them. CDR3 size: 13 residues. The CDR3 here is CASSRTQYQPQHF. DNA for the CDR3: TGTGCCAGCAGTAGGACACAGTATCAGCCCCAGCATTTT.

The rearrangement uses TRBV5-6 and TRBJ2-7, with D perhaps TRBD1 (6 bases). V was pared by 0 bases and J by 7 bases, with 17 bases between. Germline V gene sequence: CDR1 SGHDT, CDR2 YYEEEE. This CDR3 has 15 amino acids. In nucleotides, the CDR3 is TGTGCCAGCAGCTTGGAAGCTGCAGGGGCAGGGGAGCAGTACTTC. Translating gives CASSLEAAGAGEQYF. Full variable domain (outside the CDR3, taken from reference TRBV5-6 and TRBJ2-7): DAGVTQSPTHLIKTRGQQVTLRCSPKSGHDTVSWYQQALGQGPQFIFQYYEEEERQRGNFPDRFSGHQFPNYSSELNVNALLLGDSALYLCASSLEAAGAGEQYFGPGTRLTVT.

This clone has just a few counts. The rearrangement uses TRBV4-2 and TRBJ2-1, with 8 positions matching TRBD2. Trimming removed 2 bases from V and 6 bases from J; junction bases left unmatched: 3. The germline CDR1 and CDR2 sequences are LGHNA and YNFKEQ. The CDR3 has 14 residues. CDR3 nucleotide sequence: TGTGCCAGCAGCCAATCACGGGGGGGCAATGAGCAGTTCTTC. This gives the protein CASSQSRGGNEQFF.

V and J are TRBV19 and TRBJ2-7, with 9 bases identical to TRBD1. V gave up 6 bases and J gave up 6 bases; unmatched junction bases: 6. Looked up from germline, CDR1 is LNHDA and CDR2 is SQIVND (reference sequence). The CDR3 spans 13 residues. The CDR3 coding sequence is TGTGCCAGTAGCGCCGGGACAGGGTTCGAGCAGTACGTC. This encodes CASSAGTGFEQYV.

Here the CDR3 DNA reads TGTGCCAGCAGTAAAGCCGGTTCTCTCGGTGGCTACACCTTC. Translating gives CASSKAGSLGGYTF. This chain uses TRBV25-1 with TRBJ1-2, with D uncertain. Germline lookup yields CDR1 MGHDK and CDR2 SYGVNS. The CDR3 runs 14 residues. Deletions cut 5 bases from V and 7 bases from J, with 17 bases between.

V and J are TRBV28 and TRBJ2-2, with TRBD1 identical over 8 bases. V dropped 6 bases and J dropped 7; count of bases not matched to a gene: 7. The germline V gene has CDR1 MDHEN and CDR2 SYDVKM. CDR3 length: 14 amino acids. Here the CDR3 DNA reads TGTGCCAGCAGCCAGACAGGGGCTGGCGGGGAGCTGTTTTTT. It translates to CASSQTGAGGELFF.

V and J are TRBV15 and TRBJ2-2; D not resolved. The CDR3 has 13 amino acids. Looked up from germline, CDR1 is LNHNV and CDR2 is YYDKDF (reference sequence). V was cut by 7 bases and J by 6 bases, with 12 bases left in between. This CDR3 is CATTHGFPGELFF. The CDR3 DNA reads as TGTGCCACCACCCACGGTTTTCCCGGGGAGCTGTTTTTT. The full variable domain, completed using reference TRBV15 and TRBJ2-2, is DAMVIQNPRYQVTQFGKPVTLSCSQTLNHNVMYWYQQKSSQAPKLLFHYYDKDFNNEADTPDNFQSRRPNTSFCFLDIRSPGLGDTAMYLCATTHGFPGELFFGEGSRLTVL.

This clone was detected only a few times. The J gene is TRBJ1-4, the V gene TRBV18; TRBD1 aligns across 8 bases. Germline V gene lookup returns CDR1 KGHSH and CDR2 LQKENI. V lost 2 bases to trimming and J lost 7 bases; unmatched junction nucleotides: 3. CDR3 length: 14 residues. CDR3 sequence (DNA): TGTGCCAGCTCACCAGGACAGGGTCGTGAAAAACTGTTTTTT. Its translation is CASSPGQGREKLFF.

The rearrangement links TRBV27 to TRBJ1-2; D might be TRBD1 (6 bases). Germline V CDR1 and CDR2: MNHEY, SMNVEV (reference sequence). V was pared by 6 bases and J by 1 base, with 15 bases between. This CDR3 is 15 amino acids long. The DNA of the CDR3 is TGTGCCAGCAGCCCCCCAGGGGCTCATAACTATGGCTACACCTTC. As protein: CASSPPGAHNYGYTF.